This T cell receptor beta chain was documented in a study of PD-1 and CTLA-4 blockade in melanoma. Losses at the gene ends were 3 bases for V and 1 base for J; bases not matched to a gene: 2. The CDR3 runs to 15 residues. Germline V gene sequence: CDR1 SEHNR, CDR2 FQNEAQ (reference sequence). Sequencing was performed with immunoSEQ multiplex PCR; in TCRdb, only in-frame clones are kept and a portion is missing. The sample contains about 21,000 clones, 70% to 90% of which appear only once. The sample consisted of CD8+ T cells from peripheral blood, taken before anti-PD-1 treatment. V usage is TRBV7-9 and J usage is TRBJ1-1, with TRBD1 matching 10 bases. This clonotype originated in a human donor with melanoma. The DNA of the CDR3 is TGTGCCAGCAGCTTGGGACAGGGGCAGAACACTGAAGCTTTCTTT. It specifies CASSLGQGQNTEAFF.